The 30 T cell receptor beta chains presented below share a single source sample, sequenced in a study of beta chain features in type 1 diabetes (dated by TCRdb to 2016 to 2018). The receptor library was made with the immunoSEQ multiplex PCR assay. The High Capacity cDNA Reverse Transcription Kit was used to reverse transcribe all of the isolated RNA, meaning that expressed TCRB transcripts were what got sequenced. This is the immuneACCESS table as TCRdb keeps it, with only in-frame sequences that have V and J called. A part of the clones is gone; compared with another copy, unresolved V genes explain less than half, and the rest is unexplained. Across this sample there are hundreds of thousands of clones, with about 16% seen only once. The ten largest make up about 0.097% of the sample. Sequences were obtained from naive CD4+ T cells from blood. The sample's cell subset or site label is to be understood as: true naive CD4+ T cells. The receptors originated from a man younger than 35 in good health.

This clone was counted between two and nine times. The chain joins TRBV7-2 to TRBJ2-5, with D possibly being TRBD2 (5 bases). Germline V CDR1 and CDR2: SGHTA, FQGNSA. The V end lost 6 bases, the J end lost 5 bases, and 16 bases lay between the germline ends. The CDR3 loop spans 14 amino acids. The CDR3: CASRNRQRSETQYF. CDR3 DNA sequence: TGTGCCAGCAGGAATAGGCAGCGGTCGGAGACCCAGTACTTC. Supplemented by reference TRBV7-2 and TRBJ2-5, the full variable domain reads GAGVSQSPSNKVTEKGKDVELRCDPISGHTALYWYRQSLGQGLEFLIYFQGNSAPDKSGLPSDRFSAERTGGSVSTLTIQRTQQEDSAVYLCASRNRQRSETQYFGPGTRLLVL.

This clone has more than one count but fewer than ten. The CDR3 is CASSSTERLAKNIQYF. The CDR3 bases are TGTGCCAGCAGTAGTACGGAGCGCCTAGCCAAAAACATTCAGTACTTC. The rearrangement joins TRBV28 to TRBJ2-4; no clear D. The germline V gene encodes CDR1 MDHEN and CDR2 SYDVKM. The CDR3 has 16 amino acids. Trimming removed 5 bases at V and 0 bases at J, with 14 bases between.

In this sample, this clone turned up a few times. The rearrangement uses TRBV18 and TRBJ2-2, with D possibly matching TRBD2 (6 bases). This CDR3 comprises 12 residues. The V gene lost 9 bases and the J gene lost 4 bases, with 9 bases spanning the gap. CDR1 and CDR2 from the germline V gene are KGHSH and LQKENI. CDR3 residues: CASDGGTGELFF. CDR3 bases: TGTGCCAGTGACGGGGGCACCGGGGAGCTGTTTTTT.

This clone was seen more than once but under ten times. The CDR3: CASRSGFPYEQYF. CDR3 nucleotide sequence: TGTGCCAGCAGGTCAGGGTTTCCCTACGAGCAGTACTTC. The chain joins TRBV28 to TRBJ2-7; D possibly corresponds to TRBD1 (5 bases). The CDR3 contains 13 residues. Germline V gene sequence: CDR1 MDHEN, CDR2 SYDVKM. Trimming took off 6 bases at V and 2 bases at J, with 11 bases between the two ends. Full variable domain (missing parts from reference TRBV28 and TRBJ2-7): DVKVTQSSRYLVKRTGEKVFLECVQDMDHENMFWYRQDPGLGLRLIYFSYDVKMKEKGDIPEGYSVSREKKERFSLILESASTNQTSMYLCASRSGFPYEQYFGPGTRLTVT.

This chain links TRBV7-6 with TRBJ1-5, with D unresolved. The germline CDR1 and CDR2 sequences are SGHVS and FNYEAQ. The CDR3 loop spans 12 amino acids. Trimming removed 4 bases at V and 6 bases at J, with 7 bases between. The CDR3 bases are TGTGCCAGCAGCTCATGGGGTCAGCCCCAGCATTTT. Translated, it gives CASSSWGQPQHF.

A few counts support this clone. The chain carries TRBV27 and TRBJ1-2, with 7 bases aligning to TRBD1. The trim removed 7 bases at V and 5 bases at J, leaving 7 bases unmatched. The CDR3 is 13 amino acids. Germline V gene data show CDR1 as MNHEY and CDR2 as SMNVEV (reference sequence). CDR3: CASKRDSGYGYTF. The CDR3 nucleotides read TGTGCCAGCAAGCGGGACAGTGGTTATGGCTACACCTTC.

The chain carries TRBV12-5 and TRBJ1-1; D is perhaps TRBD1 (6 bases). Looked up from germline, CDR1 is LGHNT and CDR2 is FRNRAP. V was shortened by 6 bases and J by 1 base, with 18 bases between the two germline ends. This CDR3 is built from 16 residues. The CDR3 region is CASGPPPGAQNTEAFF. DNA of the CDR3: TGTGCTAGTGGCCCTCCACCGGGGGCCCAGAACACTGAAGCTTTCTTT.

V usage is TRBV9 and J usage is TRBJ2-2; D remains ambiguous. CDR3 length equals 15 residues. Deletions cut 0 bases from V and 0 bases from J, with 6 bases between. Germline loops: CDR1 SGDLS, CDR2 YYNGEE. CDR3 sequence (DNA): TGTGCCAGCAGCGTAGTGGCCCCGAACACCGGGGAGCTGTTTTTT. Its translation: CASSVVAPNTGELFF.

V and J are TRBV11-2 and TRBJ1-2, with TRBD1 identical over 9 bases. The CDR3 covers 14 residues. In germline, CDR1 is SGHAT, CDR2 FQNNGV. Germline trimming cut 1 base from V and 4 bases from J; bases unmatched to any gene: 1. The CDR3 coding sequence is TGTGCCAGCAGCTTAGGGACAGGGGTCTATGGCTACACCTTC. Translated: CASSLGTGVYGYTF. Looking up the rest from reference TRBV11-2 and TRBJ1-2 gives the full variable domain: EAGVAQSPRYKIIEKRQSVAFWCNPISGHATLYWYQQILGQGPKLLIQFQNNGVVDDSQLPKDRFSAERLKGVDSTLKIQPAKLEDSAVYLCASSLGTGVYGYTFGSGTRLTVV.

This clone was counted a few times. This chain joins TRBV28 and TRBJ1-4; D gene unclear. The V gene lost 6 bases and the J gene lost 7 bases, with 18 bases spanning the gap. CDR1 MDHEN and CDR2 SYDVKM come from the germline V gene. The CDR3 covers 15 residues. CDR3 loop: CASRDLSRVSEKLFF. The CDR3 bases are TGTGCCAGCAGGGACCTTTCAAGGGTTAGTGAAAAACTGTTTTTT.

This clone has only a few counts. The chain couples TRBV6-6 to TRBJ2-7; D is unresolved. The CDR3 consists of 15 residues. Trimming cost V 2 bases and J 3 bases, with 14 bases left between them. Germline V CDR1 and CDR2: MNHNY, SVGAGI (reference sequence). CDR3 amino acids: CASSYGDVRVYEQYF. CDR3 coding DNA: TGTGCCAGCAGTTACGGCGACGTGAGAGTCTACGAGCAGTACTTC.

This clone came up a few times. The chain joins TRBV13 to TRBJ2-5; D possibly corresponds to TRBD2 (6 bases). The DNA end is a closer match to TRBJ2-7, so the J assignment may be wrong. The CDR3 is 17 amino acids. The germline CDR1 and CDR2 sequences are PRHDT and FYEKMQ (reference sequence). The CDR3 DNA is TGTGCCAGCAGCTTCCACCTCACGGGACTCGACTCCTACGAGCAGTACTTC. Translation gives CASSFHLTGLDSYEQYF.

This chain uses TRBV5-1 with TRBJ2-3; D gene ambiguous. The CDR3 is 16 amino acids. V lost 0 bases and J lost 1, with 12 bases in between. CDR1 and CDR2 from the germline V gene are SGHRS and YFSETQ. The CDR3 coding sequence is TGCGCCAGCAGCTTGGAGTGGTTTGGGGGCACAGATACGCAGTATTTT. Its protein is CASSLEWFGGTDTQYF.

Note on this clone: An end of the junction does not agree with germline; a read error may underlie this. This chain connects TRBV7-9 to TRBJ2-7; 7 nucleotides agree with TRBD2. CDR1 and CDR2 from the germline V gene are SEHNR and FQNEAQ (reference sequence). The CDR3 runs 12 residues. This CDR3 reads CASSPIPPGTNF. The CDR3 nucleotides read TGTGCCAGCAGCCCCATCCCTCCCGGGACTAACTTC.

The CDR3 sequence: CASSVTGKDTGELFF. CDR3 nucleotides: TGTGCCAGCAGCGTAACAGGGAAGGACACCGGGGAGCTGTTTTTT. The J gene is TRBJ2-2, the V gene TRBV9; perhaps TRBD1 as D (6 bases). Germline V CDR1 and CDR2: SGDLS, YYNGEE. Trimming took 1 base from V and 3 from J, leaving 10 bases between them. This CDR3 is built from 15 residues.

This clone was picked up a small number of times. The chain recombines TRBV14 with TRBJ1-4; possibly TRBD1 for D (6 bases). The CDR3 has 15 amino acids. Per germline, CDR1 SGHDN and CDR2 FVKESK. The germline V and J ends were trimmed by 3 bases and 0 bases, with 8 bases remaining between them. The CDR3 loop reads CASSHRQATNEKLFF. The CDR3 bases are TGTGCCAGCAGCCACCGACAGGCAACTAATGAAAAACTGTTTTTT.

The rearrangement links TRBV27 to TRBJ2-6; tentative D call: TRBD1 (6 bases). Trimming pared 7 bases from V and 0 bases from J, leaving 13 bases between. The CDR3 is made up of 16 amino acids. CDR1 is MNHEY and CDR2 is SMNVEV in the germline V gene (reference sequence). The CDR3 sequence: CASKAGAISGANVLTF. For the CDR3, the DNA is TGTGCCAGCAAGGCAGGGGCAATCTCTGGGGCCAACGTCCTGACTTTC.

This clone has only a few counts. One base away lies a much larger clone, so this may be a sequencing read error. Other DNA sequences from this sample encode an identical CDR3 as well. V gene TRBV7-2 combines with J gene TRBJ2-7; D is uncertain. The CDR3 spans 11 residues. Trimming shortened V by 3 bases and J by 1 base, and 1 base separated the two germline ends. Germline assignment: CDR1 SGHTA and CDR2 FQGNSA. In nucleotides, the CDR3 is TGTGCCAGCAGCTTGTCCTACGAGCAGTACTTC. Its translation is CASSLSYEQYF.

This clone was observed a few times. The chain carries TRBV15 and TRBJ2-2; D unclear. This CDR3 comprises 16 residues. The germline gives CDR1 LNHNV, CDR2 YYDKDF (reference sequence). V lost 6 bases and J 2 bases, leaving 16 bases between the germline ends. The CDR3 region is CATRYGSLLNTGELFF. DNA of the CDR3: TGTGCCACCAGATACGGCAGTCTCCTTAACACCGGGGAGCTGTTTTTT. Filled out from reference TRBV15 and TRBJ2-2, the complete variable domain reads DAMVIQNPRYQVTQFGKPVTLSCSQTLNHNVMYWYQQKSSQAPKLLFHYYDKDFNNEADTPDNFQSRRPNTSFCFLDIRSPGLGDTAMYLCATRYGSLLNTGELFFGEGSRLTVL.

The rearrangement links TRBV5-1 to TRBJ1-2, with TRBD1 matching over 8 bases. CDR1 and CDR2 (germline): SGHRS, YFSETQ. The ends lost 4 bases at V and 3 bases at J; junction bases unmatched: 8. The CDR3 extends over 15 amino acids. As DNA, the CDR3 is TGCGCCAGCAGCAGGCGACAGGGGATGGACTATGGCTACACCTTC. The encoded protein is CASSRRQGMDYGYTF.

This chain links TRBV6-6 with TRBJ2-2, with a weak D call TRBD1 (5 bases). CDR3 length: 16 amino acids. Trimming cost V 5 bases and J 0 bases, with 13 bases left between them. Looked up from germline, CDR1 is MNHNY and CDR2 is SVGAGI (reference sequence). CDR3 sequence: CASSNHRKPNTGELFF. Written as DNA, the CDR3 is TGTGCCAGCAGTAACCACAGGAAGCCGAACACCGGGGAGCTGTTTTTT.

The gene calls are TRBV27 and TRBJ1-5; 10 bases are a match to TRBD1. CDR1 is MNHEY, CDR2 SMNVEV, per germline (reference sequence). Trimming removed 6 bases from V and 9 bases from J; junction bases left unmatched: 11. The CDR3 loop spans 15 amino acids. The CDR3 spells CASSPRQGAFLPQHF. The CDR3 DNA sequence: TGTGCCAGCAGCCCCCGACAGGGGGCCTTTTTGCCCCAGCATTTT.

The chain carries TRBV19 and TRBJ1-5; TRBD1 aligns across 7 bases. CDR1 is LNHDA, CDR2 SQIVND, per germline (reference sequence). The CDR3 covers 15 residues. Trimming at V came to 7 bases and at J to 1 base, leaving 7 bases not matched to a gene. CDR3 sequence: CASMEGARSNQPQHF. The CDR3 coding sequence is TGTGCCAGTATGGAGGGGGCAAGGAGCAATCAGCCCCAGCATTTT.

The chain links TRBV2 to TRBJ2-5, with TRBD2 matching over 9 bases. The germline CDR1 and CDR2 sequences are SNHLY and FYNNEI. V gave up 6 bases and J gave up 3 bases; unmatched junction bases: 8. The length of the CDR3 is 15 residues. CDR3 amino acids: CASRNSGTSKETQYF. In nucleotides, the CDR3 is TGTGCCAGCAGAAACTCCGGGACTAGCAAAGAGACCCAGTACTTC.

This clone was counted only a few times. This chain links TRBV5-5 with TRBJ2-3, with 7 positions matching TRBD1. Per germline, CDR1 SGHKS and CDR2 YYEKEE (reference sequence). V shed 3 bases and J 4 bases; nucleotides not matched to a gene: 5. The CDR3 consists of 14 residues. As DNA, the CDR3 is TGTGCCAGCAGCTCTTCCGGGACAGCAGATACGCAGTATTTT. Its protein product is CASSSSGTADTQYF. The complete variable domain, with remaining parts taken from reference TRBV5-5 and TRBJ2-3, reads DAGVTQSPTHLIKTRGQQVTLRCSPISGHKSVSWYQQVLGQGPQFIFQYYEKEERGRGNFPDRFSARQFPNYSSELNVNALLLGDSALYLCASSSSGTADTQYFGPGTRLTVL.

This clone was seen a few times. The same CDR3 can be traced to other DNA sequences in this sample. The chain employs TRBV28 and TRBJ1-2; the D is unclear. CDR1 and CDR2 from the germline V gene are MDHEN and SYDVKM. There are 11 residues in the CDR3. Trimming removed 1 base at V and 3 bases at J, with 0 bases between. DNA of the CDR3: TGTGCCAGCAGTTTATACTATGGCTACACCTTC. Its translation is CASSLYYGYTF.

V is TRBV2 and J is TRBJ2-7; D is possibly TRBD1 (6 bases). Trimming took 6 bases from V and 2 from J, leaving 11 bases between them. This CDR3 region has 13 residues. Germline CDR1 and CDR2: SNHLY and FYNNEI. The CDR3 sequence is CASSYGQTYEQYF. Written as DNA, the CDR3 is TGTGCCAGCAGCTACGGACAGACCTACGAGCAGTACTTC.

This clone was seen a few times. V gene TRBV7-8 combines with J gene TRBJ1-2, with a possible D match to TRBD1 (5 bases). Looked up from germline, CDR1 is SGHVS and CDR2 is FQNEAQ. The CDR3 has 16 amino acids. Trimming shortened V by 2 bases and J by 4 bases, and 17 bases separated the two germline ends. For the CDR3, the DNA is TGTGCCAGCAGCTTAACATCGGCAGGGAAAGGCTATGGCTACACCTTC. This translates into CASSLTSAGKGYGYTF.

V usage is TRBV9 and J usage is TRBJ1-2; 9 bases map to TRBD1. Trimming took 3 bases from V and 7 from J; bases not matched to a gene: 4. CDR1 and CDR2 from the germline V gene are SGDLS and YYNGEE. The CDR3 runs 13 residues. The CDR3 nucleotides read TGTGCCAGCAGCGATACGGACAGGGGTGGCTACACCTTC. Translating gives CASSDTDRGGYTF. Full variable domain (remainder filled in from reference TRBV9 and TRBJ1-2): DSGVTQTPKHLITATGQRVTLRCSPRSGDLSVYWYQQSLDQGLQFLIQYYNGEERAKGNILERFSAQQFPDLHSELNLSSLELGDSALYFCASSDTDRGGYTFGSGTRLTVV.

The chain joins TRBV14 to TRBJ2-2; TRBD2 agrees at 9 bases. The CDR3 length is 15 residues. The germline V gene encodes CDR1 SGHDN and CDR2 FVKESK. Germline trimming cut 1 base from V and 7 bases from J; bases unmatched to any gene: 4. Here the CDR3 DNA reads TGTGCCAGCAGCCAAGTCGCTAGCGGGGTCGGGGAGCTGTTTTTT. Its translation: CASSQVASGVGELFF.